Shown below are 10 T cell receptor beta chains from a single sample sequenced in a study of T cell responses to AZD1222 COVID-19 vaccine. Data came from immunoSEQ multiplex PCR; TCRdb stores just in-frame clones and leaves some out. The data hold over 150,000 clones, with almost 95% observed a single time. This sample comprised peripheral blood, obtained on day 0 of AZD1222 vaccination. All receptors come from an adult in good health.

This clone was counted a few times. CDR3 bases: TGTGCCTGCCGAAGCTCTGGAAACACCATATATTTT. Translating gives CACRSSGNTIYF. V is TRBV6-5 and J is TRBJ1-3; unclear D gene. The V and J ends lost 11 bases and 0 bases respectively, with 8 bases between them. Germline loops: CDR1 MNHEY, CDR2 SVGAGI. This CDR3 spans 12 amino acids.

The gene calls are TRBV7-9 and TRBJ2-7, with D tentatively TRBD2 (5 bases). Germline lookup yields CDR1 SEHNR and CDR2 FQNEAQ (reference sequence). The CDR3 is made up of 15 amino acids. V lost 5 bases, J lost 3 bases, and 17 bases lay in between. CDR3 in DNA: TGTGCCAGCAGCCCTCCCGGACTTAGACTCTACGAGCAGTACTTC. Its translation: CASSPPGLRLYEQYF. Complete variable domain (other parts from reference TRBV7-9 and TRBJ2-7): DTGVSQNPRHKITKRGQNVTFRCDPISEHNRLYWYRQTLGQGPEFLTYFQNEAQLEKSRLLSDRFSAERPKGSFSTLEIQRTEQGDSAMYLCASSPPGLRLYEQYFGPGTRLTVT.

V is TRBV6-1 and J is TRBJ1-2; D unclear. Trimming took off 3 bases at V and 8 bases at J, with 13 bases between the two ends. The germline V gene encodes CDR1 MNHNS and CDR2 SASEGT. This CDR3 is 13 amino acids long. The CDR3 region has the DNA TGTGCCAGCAGTGATCAGCTGCGCCGGGGCTACACCTTC. The encoded protein is CASSDQLRRGYTF.

This sequence joins TRBV6-5 and TRBJ2-1, with D possibly being TRBD1 or TRBD2 (6 bases each). The CDR3 is 16 amino acids. Trimming cost V 0 bases and J 9 bases, with 18 bases left between them. Germline values: CDR1 MNHEY, CDR2 SVGAGI. The DNA for the CDR3 is TGTGCCAGCAGTTACTCGTCAGGGGCAGTGGGGGGTGAGCAGTTCTTC. Amino acids: CASSYSSGAVGGEQFF.

The chain uses TRBV12-5 and TRBJ1-1; no clear D. Germline lookup yields CDR1 LGHNT and CDR2 FRNRAP. Trimming took off 3 bases at V and 5 bases at J, with 10 bases between the two ends. This CDR3 spans 13 amino acids. CDR3 sequence (DNA): TGTGCTAGTGGTTTAAGCTCGGGGACTGAAGCTTTCTTT. Translated: CASGLSSGTEAFF.

The chain carries TRBV28 and TRBJ1-2, with a weak D call TRBD1 (6 bases). Germline-derived CDR1 and CDR2 are MDHEN and SYDVKM. Trimming cost V 5 bases and J 3 bases, with 13 bases left between them. The CDR3 is 14 amino acids. Written as DNA, the CDR3 is TGTGCCAGCAGTCACCAACAGGGCCACTATGGCTACACCTTC. Translated: CASSHQQGHYGYTF.

The chain uses TRBV10-1 and TRBJ1-1; no reliable D call. The V gene lost 6 bases and the J gene lost 0 bases, with 8 bases spanning the gap. This CDR3 is built from 13 residues. Germline-derived CDR1 and CDR2 are WNHNN and SYGVQD (reference sequence). CDR3 coding DNA: TGCGCCAGCAGGAGCCAGATGAACACTGAAGCTTTCTTT. Translated: CASRSQMNTEAFF.

This clone was seen many times. V gene TRBV6-1 combines with J gene TRBJ2-3, with 8 bases lining up with TRBD2. Trimming at V came to 3 bases and at J to 2 bases, leaving 1 base not matched to a gene. CDR1 is MNHNS and CDR2 is SASEGT in the germline V gene. The CDR3 has 14 residues. CDR3 residues: CASSDGRATDTQYF. As DNA, the CDR3 is TGTGCCAGCAGTGACGGGAGGGCCACAGATACGCAGTATTTT.

V and J are TRBV5-1 and TRBJ1-1; D gene uncertain. In germline, CDR1 is SGHRS, CDR2 YFSETQ. Trimming cost V 2 bases and J 1 base, with 9 bases left between them. The length of the CDR3 is 14 residues. The CDR3, as DNA: TGCGCCAGCAGCTTATGGACGGGGAACACTGAAGCTTTCTTT. This translates into CASSLWTGNTEAFF.

This clone has just one count. The J gene is TRBJ1-4, the V gene TRBV3-1 (or the pseudogene TRBV3-2); TRBD1 agrees at 9 bases. CDR1 and CDR2 from the germline V gene are LGHDT and YNNKEL (reference sequence). V gave up 4 bases and J gave up 10 bases; unmatched junction bases: 10. This CDR3 is built from 15 residues. CDR3 loop: CASSLGDRDWGKLFF. The CDR3 bases are TGTGCCAGCAGCCTTGGGGACAGGGATTGGGGAAAACTGTTTTTT.